This passage covers 3 T cell receptor beta chains from one sample sequenced in a study of CD8 T cells in ankylosing spondylitis (dated by TCRdb to 2017 to 2019). Broad study findings and their caveats: Blood from ankylosing spondylitis patients appeared to be characterized by a TCR beta motif composed of eight highly homologous amino acid variants.

Library construction relied on 5' RACE. Instrument used: Illumina HiSeq 2500. TCRdb reprocessing: public reads trimmed at Q25 with fastp, clones called with MiXCR, in-frame beta chains kept. Rows merge per CDR3 protein into single entries with the most common DNA and genes. In this sample the table shows roughly 350,000 distinct CDR3 sequences, approximately 8% of which occur a single time. The ten largest clones take up roughly 15% of the sample. These receptors' targets are unknown. The sequencing sample was made of blood, either unsorted or a sorted T cell fraction (not recorded which). The origin of the receptors is a male donor with ankylosing spondylitis.

This clonotype was recorded a few times. V is TRBV25-1 and J is TRBJ2-5; TRBD2 matches 9 bases. The junction had 5 bases not matched to a gene; V was cut back by 2 bases and J by 1 base. Germline assignment: CDR1 MGHDK and CDR2 SYGVNS. The CDR3 has 16 residues. This chain's CDR3 is CASSETSGSFQETQYF. The DNA for the CDR3 is TGTGCCAGCAGTGAAACTAGCGGGTCTTTCCAAGAGACCCAGTACTTC.

The rearrangement joins TRBV12-3 or TRBV12-4 to TRBJ1-6; TRBD1 matches 9 bases. J was trimmed by 7 bases and V by 8 bases; bases with no gene match: 6. This CDR3 region has 14 residues. In DNA form, the CDR3 reads TGTGCCAGCGCCTCCGGGACAGGGAATTCACCCCTCCACTTT. It is translated as CASASGTGNSPLHF.

This clonotype appeared many times. The chain links TRBV29-1 to TRBJ2-3, with D perhaps matching TRBD1 or TRBD2 (5 bases each). CDR1 and CDR2 (germline): SQVTM, ANQGSEA. The CDR3 has 14 amino acids. The CDR3 sequence is CSSLGEIGTDTQYF. In DNA form, the CDR3 reads TGCAGTTCCCTAGGGGAGATTGGCACAGATACGCAGTATTTT.